These T cell receptor beta chains were read from a single sample in a study of identical twins. TCRdb re-analysed the 5' RACE reads in MiXCR, keeping a single row per CDR3 protein. Seen here are fewer than 900,000 distinct CDR3 sequences, around 21% observed once, and the top ten hold roughly 4%. The sample was also reused in another study, on T cells expressing NK-cell markers.

Sequenced: PBMCs. The receptors were sampled from a woman younger than 30 in good health. Each CDR3 is given with its conserved first and last residue. D genes are given only for firm matches. A row's size may be missing; if present it is once, few, many or a size class.

clone_size	d_call	v_call	j_call	cdr3_aa	cdr3_nt
few	-	TRBV5-1	TRBJ1-4	CASSLGTAEGLFF	TGCGCCAGCAGCTTGGGGACCGCCGAGGGACTGTTTTTT
-	-	TRBV9	TRBJ1-2	CASSARREGYGYTF	TGTGCCAGCAGCGCGCGTCGGGAGGGGTATGGCTACACCTTC
-	-	TRBV19	TRBJ2-1	CASSTSSEEFF	TGTGCCAGTAGTACTAGCTCTGAGGAGTTCTTC
few	TRBD1	TRBV7-9	TRBJ1-2	CASSSTGVGYGYTF	TGTGCCAGCAGCTCGACAGGGGTGGGCTATGGCTACACCTTC
-	-	TRBV18	TRBJ2-7	CASSPLTRDGSYEQYF	TGTGCCAGCTCACCTCTAACCCGAGACGGTTCCTACGAGCAGTACTTC
few	-	TRBV20-1	TRBJ2-7	CSAKDTSSYEQYF	TGCAGTGCTAAGGACACCTCCTCCTACGAGCAGTACTTC
few	TRBD2	TRBV4-3	TRBJ2-3	CASSQVSSGRADTQYF	TGCGCCAGCAGCCAAGTATCTAGCGGGAGGGCAGATACGCAGTATTTT
few	TRBD2	TRBV6-2/TRBV6-3	TRBJ2-7	CASSSRLADEQYF	TGTGCCAGCAGTTCCCGGCTAGCGGACGAGCAGTACTTC
many	-	TRBV5-1	TRBJ2-1	CASSLGFAYNEQFF	TGCGCCAGCAGCTTGGGGTTCGCTTACAATGAGCAGTTCTTC
-	-	TRBV20-1	TRBJ2-4	CSARGSVGNIQYF	TGCAGTGCTAGAGGATCAGTGGGAAACATTCAGTACTTC
many	-	TRBV12-3/TRBV12-4	TRBJ1-5	CASSNTGGNQPQHF	TGTGCCAGCAGCAATACGGGGGGCAATCAGCCCCAGCATTTT
few	TRBD1	TRBV5-5	TRBJ2-1	CASSRTGAPGNEQFF	TGTGCCAGCAGCCGAACAGGGGCGCCAGGCAATGAGCAGTTCTTC
few	-	TRBV5-1	TRBJ2-7	CASSLLSSDRSYEQYF	TGCGCCAGCAGCTTGTTATCGAGCGACAGATCCTACGAGCAGTACTTC
many	-	TRBV15	TRBJ2-3	CATSTGNDFPKDTDTQYF	TGTGCCACCAGCACGGGGAATGATTTCCCCAAGGACACAGATACGCAGTATTTT
once	TRBD2	TRBV20-1	TRBJ2-1	CSALRGPGVSGSASSYNEQFF	TGCAGTGCTCTTAGAGGGCCCGGGGTTAGCGGGAGCGCGTCCTCCTACAATGAGCAGTTCTTC
-	TRBD1	TRBV7-8	TRBJ2-7	CASSLVGYRGLYEQYF	TGTGCCAGCAGCTTAGTAGGTTACAGGGGGCTCTACGAGCAGTACTTC
-	-	TRBV5-1	TRBJ2-1	CASSFGGVKDEQFF	TGCGCCAGCAGCTTCGGAGGGGTTAAGGATGAGCAGTTCTTC
many	-	TRBV5-6	TRBJ2-1	CASSLAQNTYNEQFF	TGTGCCAGCAGCTTGGCCCAGAATACCTACAATGAGCAGTTCTTC
few	TRBD2	TRBV10-3	TRBJ2-1	CAISERASGGALSYNEQFF	TGTGCCATCAGTGAGCGGGCTAGCGGGGGGGCCTTGTCCTACAATGAGCAGTTCTTC
-	TRBD2	TRBV20-1	TRBJ2-3	CSGNKAAGSTDTQYF	TGCAGCGGGAACAAGGCAGCGGGAAGCACAGATACGCAGTATTTT
-	-	TRBV10-3	TRBJ1-1	CAISEGQTTNTEAFF	TGTGCCATCAGTGAGGGGCAGACGACGAACACTGAAGCTTTCTTT
few	TRBD1	TRBV29-1	TRBJ2-5	CSVEDRGGAGETQYF	TGCAGCGTTGAAGATAGAGGGGGCGCTGGGGAGACCCAGTACTTC
-	TRBD1	TRBV15	TRBJ2-5	CATSSPGQGLETQYF	TGTGCCACCAGCAGTCCGGGACAGGGCCTGGAGACCCAGTACTTC
many	-	TRBV5-1	TRBJ2-7	CASSLEQGPYEQYF	TGCGCCAGCAGCTTGGAACAGGGTCCTTACGAGCAGTACTTC
-	-	TRBV12-3/TRBV12-4	TRBJ2-1	CASTPYAGNEQFF	TGTGCCAGCACCCCGTATGCGGGGAATGAGCAGTTCTTC
few	-	TRBV29-1	TRBJ1-2	CSVAQANYGYTF	TGCAGCGTTGCACAAGCTAACTATGGCTACACCTTC
few	TRBD2	TRBV10-3	TRBJ2-7	CATTIQAGAPNEQYF	TGTGCCACCACGATTCAAGCGGGAGCCCCCAACGAGCAGTACTTC
few	TRBD2	TRBV7-8	TRBJ2-2	CASSLRPGILAGYTGELFF	TGTGCCAGCAGCTTACGCCCAGGGATTCTAGCGGGATACACCGGGGAGCTGTTTTTT
many	-	TRBV7-9	TRBJ1-2	CASSLEGRGSYGYTF	TGTGCCAGCAGCTTAGAGGGCAGGGGTTCCTATGGCTACACCTTC
-	TRBD2	TRBV24-1	TRBJ2-3	CATSDRTSGGNTDTQYF	TGTGCCACCAGTGATCGGACTAGCGGGGGAAACACAGATACGCAGTATTTT
few	-	TRBV7-2	TRBJ2-1	CASSFVGSAPRGFF	TGTGCCAGCAGCTTTGTGGGGAGCGCTCCGCGGGGGTTCTTC
few	-	TRBV29-1	TRBJ1-1	CSVSSLENTEAFF	TGCAGCGTTTCGTCACTCGAGAACACTGAAGCTTTCTTT